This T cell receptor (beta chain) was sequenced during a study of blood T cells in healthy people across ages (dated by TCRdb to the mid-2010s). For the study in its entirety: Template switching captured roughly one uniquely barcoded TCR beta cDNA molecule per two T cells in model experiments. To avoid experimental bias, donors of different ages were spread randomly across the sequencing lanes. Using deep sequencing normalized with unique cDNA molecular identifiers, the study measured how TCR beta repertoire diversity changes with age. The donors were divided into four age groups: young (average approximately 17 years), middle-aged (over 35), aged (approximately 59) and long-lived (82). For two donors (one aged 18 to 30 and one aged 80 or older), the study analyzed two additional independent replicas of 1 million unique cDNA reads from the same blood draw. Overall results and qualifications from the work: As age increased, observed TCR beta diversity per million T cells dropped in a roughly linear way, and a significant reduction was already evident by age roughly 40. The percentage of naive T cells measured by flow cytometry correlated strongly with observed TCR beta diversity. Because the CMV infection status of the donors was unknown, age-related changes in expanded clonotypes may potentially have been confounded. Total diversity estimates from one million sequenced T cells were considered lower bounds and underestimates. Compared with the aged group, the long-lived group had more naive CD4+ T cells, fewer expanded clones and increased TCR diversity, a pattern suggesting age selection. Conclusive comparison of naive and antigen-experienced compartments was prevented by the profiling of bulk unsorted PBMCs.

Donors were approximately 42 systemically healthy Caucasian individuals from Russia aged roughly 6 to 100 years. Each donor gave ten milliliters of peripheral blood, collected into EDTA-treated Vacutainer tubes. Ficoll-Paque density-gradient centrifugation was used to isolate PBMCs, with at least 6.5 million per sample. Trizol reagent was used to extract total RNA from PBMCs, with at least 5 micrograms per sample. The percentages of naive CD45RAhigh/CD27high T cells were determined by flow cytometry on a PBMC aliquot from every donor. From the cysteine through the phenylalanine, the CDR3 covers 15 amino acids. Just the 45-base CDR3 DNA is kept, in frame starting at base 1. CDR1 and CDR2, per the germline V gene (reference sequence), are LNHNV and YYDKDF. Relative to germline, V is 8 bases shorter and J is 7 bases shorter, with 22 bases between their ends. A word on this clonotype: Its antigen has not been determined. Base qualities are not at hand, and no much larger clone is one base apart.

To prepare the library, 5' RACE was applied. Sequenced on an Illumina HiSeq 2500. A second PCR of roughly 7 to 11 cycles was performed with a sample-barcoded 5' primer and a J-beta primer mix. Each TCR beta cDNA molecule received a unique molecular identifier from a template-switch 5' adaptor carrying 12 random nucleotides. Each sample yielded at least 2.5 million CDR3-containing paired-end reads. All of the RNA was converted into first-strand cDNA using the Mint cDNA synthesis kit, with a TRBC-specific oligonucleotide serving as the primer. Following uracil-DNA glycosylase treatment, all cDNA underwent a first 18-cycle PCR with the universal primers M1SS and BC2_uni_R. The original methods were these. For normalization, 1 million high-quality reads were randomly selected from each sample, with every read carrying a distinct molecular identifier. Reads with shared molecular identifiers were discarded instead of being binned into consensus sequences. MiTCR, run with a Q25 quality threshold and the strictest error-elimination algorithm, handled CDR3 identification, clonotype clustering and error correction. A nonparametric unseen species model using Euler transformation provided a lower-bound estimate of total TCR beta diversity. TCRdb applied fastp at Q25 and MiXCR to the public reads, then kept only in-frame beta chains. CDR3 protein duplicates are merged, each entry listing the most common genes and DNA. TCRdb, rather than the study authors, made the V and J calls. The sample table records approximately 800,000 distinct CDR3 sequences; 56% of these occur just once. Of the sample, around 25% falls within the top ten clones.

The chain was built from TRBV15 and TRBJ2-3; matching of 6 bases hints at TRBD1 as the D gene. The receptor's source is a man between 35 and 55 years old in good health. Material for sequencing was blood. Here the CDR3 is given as CATSPRTGMQNTQYF. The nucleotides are TGTGCCACCTCCCCGCGAACAGGGATGCAAAATACGCAGTATTTT.